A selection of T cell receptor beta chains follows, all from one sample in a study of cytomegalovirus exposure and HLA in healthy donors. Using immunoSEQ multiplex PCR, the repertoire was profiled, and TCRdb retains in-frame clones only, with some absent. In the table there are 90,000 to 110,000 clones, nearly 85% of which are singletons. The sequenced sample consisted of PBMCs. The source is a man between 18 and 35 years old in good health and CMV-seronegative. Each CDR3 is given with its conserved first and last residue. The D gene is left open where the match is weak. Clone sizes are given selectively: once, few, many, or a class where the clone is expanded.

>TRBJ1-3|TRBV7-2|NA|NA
TGTGCCAGCAGCCCTGGGAGGGTTTCTGGAAACACCATATATTTT
CASSPGRVSGNTIYF
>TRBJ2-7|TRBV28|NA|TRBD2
TGTGCCAGCAAGGGCGGGAGGGTCTACGAGCAGTACTTC
CASKGGRVYEQYF
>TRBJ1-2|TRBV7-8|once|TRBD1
TGTGCCAGCAGCTTAAGACAGGGACAAGCCTCAAACTATGGCTACACCTTC
CASSLRQGQASNYGYTF
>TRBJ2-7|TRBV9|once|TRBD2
TGTGCCAGCAGCGTAGAGCCTAGCGGGAGCTCCGAGCAGTACTTC
CASSVEPSGSSEQYF
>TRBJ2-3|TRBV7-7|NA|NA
TGTGCTCAGGGAGATACGCAGTATTTT
CAQGDTQYF
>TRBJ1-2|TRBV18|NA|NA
TGTGCCAGCTCACCTGGGACACGGTTTGGCTACACCTTC
CASSPGTRFGYTF
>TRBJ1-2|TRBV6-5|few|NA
TGTGCCAGCAGCTACGACACGGTTAACTATGGCTACACCTTC
CASSYDTVNYGYTF
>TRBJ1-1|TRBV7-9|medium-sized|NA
TGTGCCAGCAGAGCAGGAGGGAGGGACACTGAAGCTTTCTTT
CASRAGGRDTEAFF
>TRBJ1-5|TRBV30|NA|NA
TGTGCCTGGAGCCCCTTAGAAACGGGGAGCAATCAGCCCCAGCATTTT
CAWSPLETGSNQPQHF
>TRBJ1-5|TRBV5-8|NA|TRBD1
TGTGCCAGCAGCTTCCGGACAGGGAGAGGGGGGACGCCCCAGCATTTT
CASSFRTGRGGTPQHF
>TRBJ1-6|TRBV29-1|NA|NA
TGCAGCGTTACCATCCAAGGAGCTAGTTTAATCTTT
CSVTIQGASLIF
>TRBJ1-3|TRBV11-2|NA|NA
TGTGCCAGCAGCTTAGTTCCCGTCTCTGGAAACACCATATATTTT
CASSLVPVSGNTIYF
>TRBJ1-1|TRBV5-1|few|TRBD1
TGCGCCAGCAGCGGAGGGGGACAGGTTCGAACTGAAGCTTTCTTT
CASSGGGQVRTEAFF